This T cell receptor (beta chain) was obtained from a study of blood T cells in healthy people across ages. Germline V gene data show CDR1 as MDHEN and CDR2 as SYDVKM. After removal of 5 bases from V and 4 bases from J, the junction contained 8 bases not matched to a gene. This CDR3 is 16 amino acids long. Using a J-beta primer mix together with a sample-barcoded 5' primer, a second PCR was run for roughly 6 to 11 cycles. A single record per CDR3 protein comes from TCRdb applying MiXCR to the 5' RACE reads. The sample includes 1.2 million to 1.5 million distinct CDR3 sequences, approximately 59% of them seen just once.

The source material was blood. This chain uses TRBV28 with TRBJ1-5, with 10 bases lining up with TRBD1. This sequence was found in a man younger than 30 in good health. CDR3 region: CASSPTRDRGNQPQHF. CDR3 nucleotide sequence: TGTGCCAGCAGTCCTACGCGGGACAGGGGAAATCAGCCCCAGCATTTT.